This paragraph reports one TCR beta chain. The sample belongs to a study of T cell changes during pregnancy in multiple sclerosis. The V gene end was trimmed by 3 bases and the J gene end by 0 bases; junction bases not matched to a gene: 2. The germline CDR1 and CDR2 sequences are KGHSH and LQKENI. This CDR3 contains 15 residues. The table came from immunoSEQ multiplex PCR; TCRdb's copy has only in-frame clones and leaves some out. The sample yields roughly 110,000 clones, around 90% seen once. This chain joins TRBV18 and TRBJ1-3; 7 bases are shared with TRBD1. The starting material was peripheral blood, obtained before pregnancy. This receptor was identified in a female donor with multiple sclerosis, enrolled in a pregnancy study. CDR3: CASSPGQLSGNTIYF. The CDR3 DNA is TGTGCCAGCTCACCGGGACAGCTCTCTGGAAACACCATATATTTT.